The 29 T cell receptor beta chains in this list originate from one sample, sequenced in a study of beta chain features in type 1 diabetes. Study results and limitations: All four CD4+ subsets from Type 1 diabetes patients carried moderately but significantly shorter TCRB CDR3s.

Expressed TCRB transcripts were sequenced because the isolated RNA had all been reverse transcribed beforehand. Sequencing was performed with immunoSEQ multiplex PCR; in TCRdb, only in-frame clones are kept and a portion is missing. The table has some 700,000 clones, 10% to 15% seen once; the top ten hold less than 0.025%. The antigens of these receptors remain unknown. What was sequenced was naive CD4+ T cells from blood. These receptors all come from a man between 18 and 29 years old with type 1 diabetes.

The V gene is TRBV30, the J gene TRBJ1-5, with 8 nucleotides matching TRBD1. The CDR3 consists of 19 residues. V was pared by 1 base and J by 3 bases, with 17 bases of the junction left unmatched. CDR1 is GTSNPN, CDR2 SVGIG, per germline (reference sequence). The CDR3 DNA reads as TGTGCCTGGAGTGACGGACAGGGTAAACTACGAAGAATCAATCAGCCCCAGCATTTT. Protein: CAWSDGQGKLRRINQPQHF.

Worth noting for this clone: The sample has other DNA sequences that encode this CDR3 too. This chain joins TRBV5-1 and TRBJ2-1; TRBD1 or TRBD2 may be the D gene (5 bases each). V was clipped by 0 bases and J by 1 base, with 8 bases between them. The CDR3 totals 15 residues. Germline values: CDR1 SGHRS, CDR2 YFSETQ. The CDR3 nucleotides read TGCGCCAGCAGCTTGGGTGGGGGATCCTACAATGAGCAGTTCTTC. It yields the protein CASSLGGGSYNEQFF.

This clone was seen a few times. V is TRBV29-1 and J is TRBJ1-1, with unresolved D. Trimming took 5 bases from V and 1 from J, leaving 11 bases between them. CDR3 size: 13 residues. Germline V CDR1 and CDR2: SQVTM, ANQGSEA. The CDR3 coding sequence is TGCAGCGTTACAAATTTGGGGAACACTGAAGCTTTCTTT. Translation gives CSVTNLGNTEAFF.

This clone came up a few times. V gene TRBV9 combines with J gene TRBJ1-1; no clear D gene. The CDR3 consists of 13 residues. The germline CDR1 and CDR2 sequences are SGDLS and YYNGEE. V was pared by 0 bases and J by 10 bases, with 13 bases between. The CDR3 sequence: CASSVAVNSGAFF. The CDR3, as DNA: TGTGCCAGCAGCGTAGCTGTGAACTCGGGAGCTTTCTTT.

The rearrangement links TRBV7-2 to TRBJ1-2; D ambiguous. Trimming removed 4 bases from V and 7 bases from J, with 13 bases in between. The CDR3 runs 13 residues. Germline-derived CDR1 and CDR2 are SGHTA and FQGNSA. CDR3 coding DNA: TGTGCCAGCAGCTCCCCTCATGAGGCTGGCTACACCTTC. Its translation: CASSSPHEAGYTF. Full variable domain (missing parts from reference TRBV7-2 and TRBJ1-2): GAGVSQSPSNKVTEKGKDVELRCDPISGHTALYWYRQSLGQGLEFLIYFQGNSAPDKSGLPSDRFSAERTGGSVSTLTIQRTQQEDSAVYLCASSSPHEAGYTFGSGTRLTVV.

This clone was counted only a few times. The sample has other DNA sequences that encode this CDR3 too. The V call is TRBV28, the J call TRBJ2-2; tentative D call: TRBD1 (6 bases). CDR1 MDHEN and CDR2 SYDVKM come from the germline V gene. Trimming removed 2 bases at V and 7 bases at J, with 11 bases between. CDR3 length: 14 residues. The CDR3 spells CASSLGQGSGELFF. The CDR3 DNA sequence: TGTGCCAGCAGTTTAGGCCAGGGGAGCGGGGAGCTGTTTTTT.

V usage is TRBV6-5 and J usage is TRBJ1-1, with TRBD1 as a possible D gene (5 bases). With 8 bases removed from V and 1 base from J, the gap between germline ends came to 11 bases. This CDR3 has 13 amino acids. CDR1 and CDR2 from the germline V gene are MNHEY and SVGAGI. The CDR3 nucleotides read TGTGCCAGCGGCCGACAGACGAACACTGAAGCTTTCTTT. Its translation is CASGRQTNTEAFF.

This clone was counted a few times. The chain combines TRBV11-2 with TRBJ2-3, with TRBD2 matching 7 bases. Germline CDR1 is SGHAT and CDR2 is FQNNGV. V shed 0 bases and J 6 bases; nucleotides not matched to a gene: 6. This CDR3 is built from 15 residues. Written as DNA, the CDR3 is TGTGCCAGCAGCTTAGATCGACTAGCCCCCGATACGCAGTATTTT. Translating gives CASSLDRLAPDTQYF.

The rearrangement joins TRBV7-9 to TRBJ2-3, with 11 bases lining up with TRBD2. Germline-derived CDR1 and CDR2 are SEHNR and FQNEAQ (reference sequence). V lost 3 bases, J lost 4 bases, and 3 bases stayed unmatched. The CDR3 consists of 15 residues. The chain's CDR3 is CASSLDSGGADTQYF. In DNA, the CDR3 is TGTGCCAGCAGCTTGGATAGCGGGGGGGCAGATACGCAGTATTTT.

The CDR3 loop reads CAWSVVGNQPQHF. CDR3 sequence (DNA): TGTGCCTGGAGTGTAGTTGGAAATCAGCCCCAGCATTTT. This sequence joins TRBV30 and TRBJ1-5; D ambiguous. Trimming cost V 0 bases and J 4 bases, with 7 bases left between them. The CDR3 runs to 13 residues. CDR1 and CDR2 from the germline V gene are GTSNPN and SVGIG (reference sequence). Drawing the rest from reference TRBV30 and TRBJ1-5, the complete variable domain is SQTIHQWPATLVQPVGSPLSLECTVEGTSNPNLYWYRQAAGRGLQLLFYSVGIGQISSEVPQNLSASRPQDRQFILSSKKLLLSDSGFYLCAWSVVGNQPQHFGDGTRLSIL.

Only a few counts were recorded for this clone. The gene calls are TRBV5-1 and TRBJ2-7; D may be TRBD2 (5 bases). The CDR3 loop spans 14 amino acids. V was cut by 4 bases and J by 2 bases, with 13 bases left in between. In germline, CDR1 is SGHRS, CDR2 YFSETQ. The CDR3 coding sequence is TGCGCCAGCAGCGCCCGAGGACTCGCCTACGAGCAGTACTTC. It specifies CASSARGLAYEQYF.

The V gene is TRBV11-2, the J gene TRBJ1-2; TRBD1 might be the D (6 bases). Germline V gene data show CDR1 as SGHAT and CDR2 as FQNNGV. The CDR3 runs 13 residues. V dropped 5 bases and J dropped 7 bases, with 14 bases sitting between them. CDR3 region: CASSRIGQRGYTF. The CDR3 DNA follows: TGTGCCAGCAGCCGGATCGGACAGCGTGGCTACACCTTC.

The CDR3 region is CASSQDRAGANTGELFF. The CDR3 nucleotides are TGTGCCAGCAGCCAAGATCGCGCAGGGGCGAACACCGGGGAGCTGTTTTTT. This chain joins TRBV4-2 and TRBJ2-2; D possibly corresponds to TRBD1 (6 bases). CDR1 is LGHNA and CDR2 is YNFKEQ in the germline V gene. The V end lost 0 bases, the J end lost 0 bases, and 11 bases lay between the germline ends. This CDR3 has 17 amino acids.

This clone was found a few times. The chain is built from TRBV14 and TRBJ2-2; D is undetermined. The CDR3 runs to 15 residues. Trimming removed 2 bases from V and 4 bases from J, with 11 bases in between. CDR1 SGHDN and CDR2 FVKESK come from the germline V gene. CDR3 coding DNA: TGTGCCAGCAGCCAAATGAGATTGGGCACCGGGGAGCTGTTTTTT. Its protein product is CASSQMRLGTGELFF.

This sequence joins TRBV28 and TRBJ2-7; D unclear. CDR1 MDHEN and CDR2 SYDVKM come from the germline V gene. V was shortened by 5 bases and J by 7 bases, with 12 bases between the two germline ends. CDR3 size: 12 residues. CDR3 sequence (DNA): TGTGCCAGCAGTCCCTCTTACTGGGAGCAGTACTTC. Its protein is CASSPSYWEQYF.

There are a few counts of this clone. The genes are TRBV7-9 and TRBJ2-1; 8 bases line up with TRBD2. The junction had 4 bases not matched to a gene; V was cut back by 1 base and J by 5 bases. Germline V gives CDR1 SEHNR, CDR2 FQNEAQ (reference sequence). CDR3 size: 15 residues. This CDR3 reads CASSLGTSGDNEQFF. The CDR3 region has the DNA TGTGCCAGCAGCTTAGGAACTAGCGGCGACAATGAGCAGTTCTTC.

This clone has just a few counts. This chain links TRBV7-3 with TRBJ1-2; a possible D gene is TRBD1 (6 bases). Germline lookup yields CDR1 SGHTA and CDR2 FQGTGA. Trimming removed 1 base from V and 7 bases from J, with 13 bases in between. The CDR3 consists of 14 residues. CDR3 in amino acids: CASSLSSGDGGYTF. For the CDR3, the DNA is TGTGCCAGCAGCTTAAGTTCAGGGGACGGTGGCTACACCTTC.

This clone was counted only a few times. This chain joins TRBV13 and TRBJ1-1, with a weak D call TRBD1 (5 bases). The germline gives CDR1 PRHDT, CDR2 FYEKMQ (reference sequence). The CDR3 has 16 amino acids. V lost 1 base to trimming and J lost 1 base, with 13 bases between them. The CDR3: CASSLALGAPNTEAFF. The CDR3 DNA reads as TGTGCCAGCAGCTTAGCTCTCGGGGCTCCGAACACTGAAGCTTTCTTT.

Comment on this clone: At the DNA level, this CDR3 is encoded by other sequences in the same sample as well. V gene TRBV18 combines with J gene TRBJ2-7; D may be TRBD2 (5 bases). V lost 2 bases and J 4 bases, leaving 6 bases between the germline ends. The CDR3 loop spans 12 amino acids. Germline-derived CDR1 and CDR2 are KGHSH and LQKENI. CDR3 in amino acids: CASSPGEYEQYF. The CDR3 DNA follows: TGTGCCAGCTCACCAGGGGAGTACGAGCAGTACTTC.

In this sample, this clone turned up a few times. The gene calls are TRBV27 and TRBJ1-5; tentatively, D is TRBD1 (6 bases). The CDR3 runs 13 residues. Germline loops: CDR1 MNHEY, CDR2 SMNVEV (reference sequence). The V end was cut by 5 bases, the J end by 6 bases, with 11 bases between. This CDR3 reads CASSGQRGQPQHF. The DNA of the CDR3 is TGTGCCAGCAGTGGACAGAGAGGTCAGCCCCAGCATTTT.

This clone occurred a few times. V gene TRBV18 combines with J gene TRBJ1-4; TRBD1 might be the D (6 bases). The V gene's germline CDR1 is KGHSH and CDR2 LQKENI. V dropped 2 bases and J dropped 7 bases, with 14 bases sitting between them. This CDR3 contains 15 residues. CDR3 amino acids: CASSPEQGLLEKLFF. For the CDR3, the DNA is TGTGCCAGCTCACCAGAACAGGGTCTCCTTGAAAAACTGTTTTTT.

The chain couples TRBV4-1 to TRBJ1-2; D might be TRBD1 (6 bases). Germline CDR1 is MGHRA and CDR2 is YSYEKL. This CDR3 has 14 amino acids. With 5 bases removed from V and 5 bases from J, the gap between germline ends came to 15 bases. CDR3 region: CASSTRTEPYGYTF. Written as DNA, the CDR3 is TGCGCCAGCAGCACCCGGACAGAGCCATATGGCTACACCTTC.

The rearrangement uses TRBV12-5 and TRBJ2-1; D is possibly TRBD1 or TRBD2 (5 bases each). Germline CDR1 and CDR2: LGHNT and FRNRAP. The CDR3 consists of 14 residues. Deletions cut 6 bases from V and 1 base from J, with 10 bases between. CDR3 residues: CASGDGGSYNEQFF. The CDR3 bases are TGTGCTAGTGGGGATGGGGGATCCTACAATGAGCAGTTCTTC.

The CDR3 bases are TGTGCCTGGATGAAGGGAAGGTATGGCTACACCTTC. It yields the protein CAWMKGRYGYTF. The chain uses TRBV30 and TRBJ1-2; D is unclear. The V end was cut by 4 bases, the J end by 5 bases, with 11 bases between. CDR1 is GTSNPN and CDR2 is SVGIG in the germline V gene (reference sequence). CDR3 length: 12 residues.

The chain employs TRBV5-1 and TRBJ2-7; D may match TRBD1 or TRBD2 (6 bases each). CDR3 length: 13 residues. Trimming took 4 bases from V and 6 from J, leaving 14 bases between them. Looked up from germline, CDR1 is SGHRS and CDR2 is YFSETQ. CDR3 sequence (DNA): TGCGCCAGCAGCCCCGGGGGCAGGGCCGAGCAGTACTTC. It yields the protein CASSPGGRAEQYF.

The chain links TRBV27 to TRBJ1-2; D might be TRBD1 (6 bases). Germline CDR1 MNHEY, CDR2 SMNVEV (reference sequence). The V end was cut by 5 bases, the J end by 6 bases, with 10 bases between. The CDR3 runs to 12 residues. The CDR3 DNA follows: TGTGCCAGCAGTAACAGGGTCCATGGCTACACCTTC. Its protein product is CASSNRVHGYTF.

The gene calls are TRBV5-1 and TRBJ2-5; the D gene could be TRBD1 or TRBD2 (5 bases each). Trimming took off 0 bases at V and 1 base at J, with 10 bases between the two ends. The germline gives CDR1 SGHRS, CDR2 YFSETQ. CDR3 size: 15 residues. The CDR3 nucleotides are TGCGCCAGCAGCTTGGGCCCCGGGGCCCAAGAGACCCAGTACTTC. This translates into CASSLGPGAQETQYF.

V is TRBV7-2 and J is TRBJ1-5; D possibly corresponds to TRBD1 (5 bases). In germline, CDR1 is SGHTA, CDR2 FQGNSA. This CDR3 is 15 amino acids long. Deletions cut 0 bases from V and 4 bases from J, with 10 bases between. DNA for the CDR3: TGTGCCAGCAGCTTAGCGGGGGGTTGGAATCAGCCCCAGCATTTT. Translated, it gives CASSLAGGWNQPQHF.

CDR3 in DNA: TGCAGCGCCTCCGGGACAGGGGGCTACGAGCAGTACTTC. Translated: CSASGTGGYEQYF. The chain is built from TRBV29-1 and TRBJ2-7; TRBD1 agrees at 11 bases. The CDR3 spans 13 residues. Per the germline V gene, CDR1 is SQVTM and CDR2 is ANQGSEA. Trimming at V came to 7 bases and at J to 3 bases, leaving 5 bases not matched to a gene.